This T cell receptor beta chain was sequenced during a study of cytomegalovirus exposure and HLA in healthy donors. Study outcomes and limitations: Presence/absence analyses assumed roughly uniform sequencing depth across donors. Later work showed greater clonal expansion in HLA-associated TCR beta chains than in equally common others.

With 60 Vbeta and 13 Jbeta primers, the PCR was carried out. Repertoires were generated with immunoSEQ multiplex PCR, while TCRdb's copy carries only in-frame clones and drops some. The sample shows 210,000 or so clones, around 89% of them seen only once. Turning to this clone: Its target is not known.

The germline CDR1 and CDR2 sequences are SGHRS and YFSETQ. The CDR3 runs to 15 residues. The germline V and J ends were trimmed by 2 bases and 4 bases, with 15 bases remaining between them. This TCR derives from a woman under 30 in good health and CMV-seronegative. The V gene is TRBV5-1, the J gene TRBJ1-2; D is unresolved. Source material: PBMCs. DNA of the CDR3: TGCGCCAGCAGCTTTACCGCCAACTCTGTCTATGGCTACACCTTC. Translation gives CASSFTANSVYGYTF.